The sequence of this TCR beta chain was determined in a study of blood T cell repertoires in COVID-19. The wider study: Researchers got acute and convalescent COVID-19 samples from the United States, Italy and Spain.

Seattle researchers signed up patients amid active infection and tracked them longitudinally. The CDR3 covers 14 residues. V dropped 8 bases and J dropped 4 bases, with 15 bases sitting between them. From germline, CDR1 is MNHEY and CDR2 SVGAGI. Source study methods: It was from reference gene primer amplification that nucleated cell counts were estimated. Clones were read by immunoSEQ multiplex PCR, and TCRdb kept only the in-frame ones, dropping some. D and trimming were read from the DNA, whereas the V and J calls and clone size are those reported in that table. Among 250,000 to 350,000 clones listed, approximately 85% were seen once.

The TCR comes from a human donor with COVID-19, enrolled during active disease. The donor label of this sample is uncertain. The sample was peripheral blood. The chain employs TRBV6-5 and TRBJ2-1; D perhaps matches TRBD2 (6 bases). The CDR3 is CASSKGLVYNEQFF. CDR3 nucleotides: TGTGCCAGCTCTAAGGGACTCGTTTACAATGAGCAGTTCTTC.